This note documents a single T cell receptor beta chain sequence. This clone showed up just once. Its antigen is still unknown. Base qualities are not provided; no much larger clone lies one nucleotide away. This record belongs to a study of blood T cell repertoires in COVID-19 (dated by TCRdb to 2020 to 2021). Study-level background: The collaborator samples originated in the United States, Italy and Spain and spanned the acute and convalescent phases of COVID-19. Nearly every sample came with metadata listing a de-identified subject ID, COVID-19 status, age in years and sex. Where HLA class I and class II types were available, the types were taken from metadata supplied by the sample provider, not from assay-based typing. The prospective study material was composed of cDNA or gDNA derived from T cells, B-cell-depleted T cells, or PBMCs. Samples came from the ongoing ImmuneRACE study (first 160 participants) plus 1,254 subjects from 6 global collaborators. Deeply sampled blood TCRbeta repertoires from subjects exposed to, actively infected with, or recovered from COVID-19 were included in the dataset. The repertoires were released in a freely available public database intended as a resource for research on the immune response to SARS-CoV-2.

TCRbeta CDR3 regions were amplified from genomic DNA using the immunoSEQ Assay, a bias-controlled multiplex PCR. The paper's data handling went like this. The number of nucleated cells in each sample was estimated by amplification of reference gene primers within the assay. To quantify the absolute abundance of each unique TCRbeta CDR3 rearrangement, sequence reads were collapsed and filtered. For each sample, productive Simpson clonality was calculated as the square root of Simpson's diversity index over productive rearrangements. Drawn from immuneACCESS, this table holds only the in-frame rearrangements with V and J called that TCRdb kept. Clones are partly lost; checked studies trace under half to an unresolved V gene and leave the rest unexplained. V, J and clone size derive from that table, while D and trimming were established from the DNA sequence. The sample profile shows fewer than 500,000 clones; about 90% of them were found once. The top ten clones comprise 1% to 1.5% of the sample.

Broad study findings and their caveats: How much clinical and demographic metadata was included differed by source and by participant, and the metadata was provided uncurated.

Participants in the prospective study were aged about 18 to 95 years, lived in some 24 United States geographic areas, and enrolled through a virtual design. Cohort assignment in the prospective study relied on participant-reported clinical history from a screening survey and a study questionnaire. Recovered participants in ImmuneRACE Cohort 3 were defined by two consecutive negative NP/OP PCR tests, clearance by a healthcare professional, or resolution of symptoms. In the prospective study, mobile phlebotomists collected whole blood, serum and a nasopharyngeal or oropharyngeal swab from each participant. Participants in the prospective study had the option to provide additional blood draws and questionnaires over a roughly two-month period. Before DNA extraction, blood samples from the prospective study were shipped at room temperature or frozen. The sample was PBMCs or T cells enriched from blood (not recorded which). The clonotype was recovered from a man younger than 40 who had recovered from COVID-19.

The encoded CDR3 is CATRDSTTYEQYF. The DNA sequence is TGTGCCACACGGGACAGCACCACCTACGAGCAGTACTTC. The chain links TRBV15 with TRBJ2-7; 7 bases in the junction line up with TRBD1. From V the trimming removes 9 bases and from J it removes 2 bases, while the gene matches leave 7 bases of the junction unaccounted for. From the germline V gene (reference sequence), CDR1 is LNHNV and CDR2 is YYDKDF. Including the terminal cysteine and phenylalanine, the CDR3 comprises 13 residues. CDR3 DNA is the only sequence kept; it has 39 bases, read in frame from the first base.